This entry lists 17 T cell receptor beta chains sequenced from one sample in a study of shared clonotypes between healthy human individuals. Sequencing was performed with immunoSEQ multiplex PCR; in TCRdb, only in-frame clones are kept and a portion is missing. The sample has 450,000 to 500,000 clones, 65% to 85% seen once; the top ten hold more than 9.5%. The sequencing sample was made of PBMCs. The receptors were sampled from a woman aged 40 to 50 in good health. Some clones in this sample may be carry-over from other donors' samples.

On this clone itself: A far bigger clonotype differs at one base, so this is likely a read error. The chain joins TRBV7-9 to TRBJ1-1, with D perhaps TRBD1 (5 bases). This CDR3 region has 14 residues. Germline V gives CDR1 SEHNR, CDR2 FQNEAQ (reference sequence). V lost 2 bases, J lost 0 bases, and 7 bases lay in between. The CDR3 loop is CASSLQGLNTEAFF. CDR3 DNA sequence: TGTGCCAGCAGCTTACAGGGCCTGAACACTGAAGCTTTCTTT.

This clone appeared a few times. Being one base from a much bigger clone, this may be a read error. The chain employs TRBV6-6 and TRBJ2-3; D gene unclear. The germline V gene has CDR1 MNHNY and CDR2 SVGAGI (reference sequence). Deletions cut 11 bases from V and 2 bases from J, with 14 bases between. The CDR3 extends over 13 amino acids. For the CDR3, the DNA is TGTGCCTATCAAGGCGGACCCACAGATACGCAGTATTTT. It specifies CAYQGGPTDTQYF.

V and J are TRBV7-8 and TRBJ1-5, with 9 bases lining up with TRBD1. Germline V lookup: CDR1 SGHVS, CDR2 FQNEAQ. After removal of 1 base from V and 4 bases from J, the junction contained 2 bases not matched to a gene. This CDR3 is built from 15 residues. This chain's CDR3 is CASSLGGQGNQPQHF. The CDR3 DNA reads TGTGCCAGCAGCTTAGGCGGACAGGGGAATCAGCCCCAGCATTTT.

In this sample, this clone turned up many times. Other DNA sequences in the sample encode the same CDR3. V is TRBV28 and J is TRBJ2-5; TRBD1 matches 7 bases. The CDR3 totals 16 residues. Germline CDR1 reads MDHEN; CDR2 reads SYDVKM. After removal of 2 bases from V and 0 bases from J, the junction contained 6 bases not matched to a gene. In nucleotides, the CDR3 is TGTGCCAGCAGTTTAGGCCCTACAGGGGACCAAGAGACCCAGTACTTC. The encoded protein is CASSLGPTGDQETQYF.

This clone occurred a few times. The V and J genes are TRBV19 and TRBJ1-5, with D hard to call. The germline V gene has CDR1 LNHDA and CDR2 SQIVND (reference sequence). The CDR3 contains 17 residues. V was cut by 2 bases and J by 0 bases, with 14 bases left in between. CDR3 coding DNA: TGTGCCAGTAGTATAAGCCAGAGACGGTATAGCAATCAGCCCCAGCATTTT. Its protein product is CASSISQRRYSNQPQHF.

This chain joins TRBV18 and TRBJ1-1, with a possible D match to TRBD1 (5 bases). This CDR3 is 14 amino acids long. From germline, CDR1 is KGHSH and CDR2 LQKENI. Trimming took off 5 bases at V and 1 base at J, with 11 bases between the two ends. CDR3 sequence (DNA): TGTGCCAGCTCAACTTCGGACACGAACACTGAAGCTTTCTTT. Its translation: CASSTSDTNTEAFF.

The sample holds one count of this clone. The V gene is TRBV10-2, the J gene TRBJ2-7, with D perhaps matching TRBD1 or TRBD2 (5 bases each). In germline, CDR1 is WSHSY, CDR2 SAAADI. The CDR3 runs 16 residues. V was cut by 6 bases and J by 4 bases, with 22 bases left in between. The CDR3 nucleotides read TGCGCCAGCAGAGACATAGCGAGAGGGGAACCTTACGAGCAGTACTTC. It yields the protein CASRDIARGEPYEQYF.

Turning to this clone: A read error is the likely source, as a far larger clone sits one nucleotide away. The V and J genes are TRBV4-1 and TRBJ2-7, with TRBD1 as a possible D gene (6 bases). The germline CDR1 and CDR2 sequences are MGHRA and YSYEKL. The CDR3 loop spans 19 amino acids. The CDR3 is CASSQVRPVSGQRFWEQHF. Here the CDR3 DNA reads TGCGCCAGCAGCCAAGTACGACCCGTCAGCGGACAGAGGTTTTGGGAGCAGCACTTC.

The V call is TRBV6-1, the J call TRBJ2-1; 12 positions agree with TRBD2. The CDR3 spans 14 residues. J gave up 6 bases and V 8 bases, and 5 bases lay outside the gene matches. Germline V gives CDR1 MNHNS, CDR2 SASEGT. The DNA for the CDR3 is TGTGCCAGCCGAGCTAGCGGGAGGGCCAATGAGCAGTTCTTC. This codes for CASRASGRANEQFF.

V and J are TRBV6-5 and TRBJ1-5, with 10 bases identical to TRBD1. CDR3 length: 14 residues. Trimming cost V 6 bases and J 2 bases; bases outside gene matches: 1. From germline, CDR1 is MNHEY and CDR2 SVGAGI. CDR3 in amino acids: CASRGTGGNQPQHF. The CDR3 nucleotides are TGTGCCAGCAGGGGGACAGGGGGCAATCAGCCCCAGCATTTT.

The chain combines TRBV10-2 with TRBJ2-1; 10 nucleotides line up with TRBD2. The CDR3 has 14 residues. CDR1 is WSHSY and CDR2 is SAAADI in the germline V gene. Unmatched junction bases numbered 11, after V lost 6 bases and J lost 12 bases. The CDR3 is CASRTSGSLGGQFF. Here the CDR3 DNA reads TGCGCCAGCAGGACTAGCGGGTCACTCGGAGGGCAGTTCTTC.

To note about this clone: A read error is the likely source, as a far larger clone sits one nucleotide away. The CDR3 spells CVSSYQRAQPQHF. The CDR3 region has the DNA TGTGTCAGCAGTTACCAGAGGGCTCAGCCCCAGCATTTT. The gene calls are TRBV6-5 and TRBJ1-5; no definite D call. The germline CDR1 and CDR2 sequences are MNHEY and SVGAGI. The CDR3 extends over 13 amino acids.

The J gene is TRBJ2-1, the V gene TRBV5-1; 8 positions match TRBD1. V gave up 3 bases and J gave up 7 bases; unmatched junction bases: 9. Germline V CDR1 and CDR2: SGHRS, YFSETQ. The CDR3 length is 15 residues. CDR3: CASSSDRELGNEQFF. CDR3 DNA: TGCGCCAGCAGCTCGGACAGGGAATTGGGGAATGAGCAGTTCTTC.

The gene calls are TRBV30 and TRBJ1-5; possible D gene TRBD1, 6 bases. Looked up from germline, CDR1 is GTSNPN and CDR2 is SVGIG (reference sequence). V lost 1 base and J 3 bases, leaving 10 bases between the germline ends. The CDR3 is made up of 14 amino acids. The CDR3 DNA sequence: TGTGCCTGGAGTGCGGACAGCTTCAATCAGCCCCAGCATTTT. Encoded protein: CAWSADSFNQPQHF.

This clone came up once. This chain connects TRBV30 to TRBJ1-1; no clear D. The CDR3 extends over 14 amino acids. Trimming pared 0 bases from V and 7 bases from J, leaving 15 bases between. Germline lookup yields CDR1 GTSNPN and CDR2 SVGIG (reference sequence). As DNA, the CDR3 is TGTGCCTGGAGTGTGATGGGCCGGTCCGGTGAAGCTTTCTTT. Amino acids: CAWSVMGRSGEAFF.

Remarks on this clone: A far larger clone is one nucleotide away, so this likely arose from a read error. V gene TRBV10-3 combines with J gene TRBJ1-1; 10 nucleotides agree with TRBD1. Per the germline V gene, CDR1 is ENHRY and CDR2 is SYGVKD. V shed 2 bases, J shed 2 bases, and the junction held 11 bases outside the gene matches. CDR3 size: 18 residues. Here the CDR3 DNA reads TGTGCCATCAGTGAGGAGCCGGGACAGGGGAGGATAAACACTGAAGCTTTCTTT. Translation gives CAISEEPGQGRINTEAFF.

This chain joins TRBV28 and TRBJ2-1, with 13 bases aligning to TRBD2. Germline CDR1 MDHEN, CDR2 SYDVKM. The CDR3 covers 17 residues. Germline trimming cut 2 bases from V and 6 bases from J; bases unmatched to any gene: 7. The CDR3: CASSLNRGLAGSNEQFF. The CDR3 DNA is TGTGCCAGCAGTTTAAACCGGGGACTAGCGGGATCCAATGAGCAGTTCTTC.